The sequence of this TCR beta chain was determined in a study of shared clonotypes between healthy human individuals. Study-level points and caveats: Estimated richness values were generally larger in naive subsets than in memory subsets. Donors were few, which limited the genetic and exposure-history diversity represented.

The V gene's germline CDR1 is SEHNR and CDR2 FQNEAQ (reference sequence). The CDR3 contains 14 residues. Trimming took off 3 bases at V and 0 bases at J, with 3 bases between the two ends. This was a deep-level run. Libraries were prepared by immunoSEQ multiplex PCR; TCRdb keeps only in-frame clonotypes and omits some of them. In the table there are around 1.6 million clones, 95% to 99% of which are singletons. In the case of this clone: Its cognate antigen is unknown. Other DNA sequences within the sample encode an identical CDR3.

The sequenced sample was naive CD4+ T cells sorted from blood. The sample's subset: CD45RA+ positively selected. The chain couples TRBV7-9 to TRBJ2-6; D remains ambiguous. The sequence was obtained from a man aged 25 to 40 in good health. For the CDR3, the DNA is TGTGCCAGCAGCTTTAGCTCTGGGGCCAACGTCCTGACTTTC. It is translated as CASSFSSGANVLTF.